This T cell receptor (beta chain) appears in the sequencing data of a study of early T cells in non-severe SARS-CoV-2 infection. Study-level information: Sequenced bulk RNA came from whole blood that was unsorted, and chains were unpaired. General study results and limits: The study's VDJdb matching favored anti-spike CD8 responses and missed private and CD4 specificities.

Separate cDNA molecules each had unique molecular identifiers attached to them. Each CDR3 protein is one row after TCRdb ran MiXCR on the 5' RACE reads. The table records some 76,000 distinct CDR3 sequences, around a sixth of them present only once. In the case of this clonotype: What it binds is not known.

This clonotype was sampled from an adult who was a healthcare worker with PCR-confirmed SARS-CoV-2 infection or an uninfected control (not recorded which). The sample taken for sequencing was whole blood.

Here the CDR3 reads CASSLPLGRPIQETQYF. CDR3 coding DNA: TGTGCCAGCAGCTTGCCCTTGGGGAGACCTATACAAGAGACCCAGTACTTC. The genes are TRBV7-9 and TRBJ2-5; D may be TRBD2 (5 bases). The V and J ends lost 3 bases and 2 bases respectively, with 19 bases between them. The germline gives CDR1 SEHNR, CDR2 FQNEAQ (reference sequence). This CDR3 contains 17 residues.